The T cell receptor (beta chain) under discussion was sequenced for a study of blood T cells in healthy people across ages. Overall study findings and caveats: Naive CD4+ cells and diversity were both higher in long-lived donors than in aged donors. Because sorting was not performed, PBMCs prevented conclusive naive versus antigen-experienced comparison.

Then a second PCR, running roughly 7 to 12 cycles, was carried out with a sample-barcoded 5' primer and a J-beta primer mix. Every sample returned 2.5 million or more CDR3-containing paired-end reads. TCRdb itself ran the 5' RACE reads through MiXCR, one entry per CDR3 protein. The sample carries about 1.8 million distinct CDR3 sequences, 40% to 55% recorded once. Trimming shortened V by 3 bases and J by 0 bases, and 7 bases separated the two germline ends. CDR1 and CDR2 from the germline V gene are SGHTA and FQGNSA. The CDR3 is made up of 14 amino acids. This clonotype came up many times. What it binds is unknown.

The receptor's source is a woman aged 40-49 years in good health. Sequenced: blood. The chain has TRBV7-2 and TRBJ2-3; the D is unclear. This CDR3 is CASSFQRSTDTQYF. The DNA of the CDR3 is TGTGCCAGCAGCTTCCAACGGAGCACAGATACGCAGTATTTT.